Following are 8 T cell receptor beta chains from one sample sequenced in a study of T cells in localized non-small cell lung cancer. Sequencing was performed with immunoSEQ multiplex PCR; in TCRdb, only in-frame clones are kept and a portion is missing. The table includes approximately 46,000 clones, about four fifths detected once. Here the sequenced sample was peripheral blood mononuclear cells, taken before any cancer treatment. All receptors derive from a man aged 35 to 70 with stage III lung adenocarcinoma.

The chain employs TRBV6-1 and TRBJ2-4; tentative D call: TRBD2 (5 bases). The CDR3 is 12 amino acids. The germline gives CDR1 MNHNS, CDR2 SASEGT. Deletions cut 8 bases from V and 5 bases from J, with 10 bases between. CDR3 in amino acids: CASATRENIQYF. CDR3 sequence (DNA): TGTGCCAGCGCCACGAGGGAAAACATTCAGTACTTC.

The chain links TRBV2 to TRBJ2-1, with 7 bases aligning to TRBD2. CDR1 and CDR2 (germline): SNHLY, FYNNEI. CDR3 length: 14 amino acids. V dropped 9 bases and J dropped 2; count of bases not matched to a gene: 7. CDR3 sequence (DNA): TGTGCCAGTGGACTAGGCCGTACCTACAATGAGCAGTTCTTC. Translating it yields CASGLGRTYNEQFF.

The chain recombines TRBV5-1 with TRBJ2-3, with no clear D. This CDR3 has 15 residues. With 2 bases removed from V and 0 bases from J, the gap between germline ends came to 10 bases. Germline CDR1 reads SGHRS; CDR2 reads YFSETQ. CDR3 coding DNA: TGCGCCAGCAGCTTAAGTAGACCGAGCACAGATACGCAGTATTTT. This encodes CASSLSRPSTDTQYF. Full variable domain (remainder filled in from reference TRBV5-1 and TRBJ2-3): KAGVTQTPRYLIKTRGQQVTLSCSPISGHRSVSWYQQTPGQGLQFLFEYFSETQRNKGNFPGRFSGRQFSNSRSEMNVSTLELGDSALYLCASSLSRPSTDTQYFGPGTRLTVL.

CDR3 loop: CAGMDRALTEAFF. Here the CDR3 DNA reads TGTGCCGGAATGGACAGGGCCCTCACTGAAGCTTTCTTT. J is TRBJ1-1 and V is TRBV6-1; 8 positions match TRBD1. V shed 11 bases and J 4 bases; nucleotides not matched to a gene: 9. Germline lookup yields CDR1 MNHNS and CDR2 SASEGT. This CDR3 has 13 residues.

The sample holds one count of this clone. This CDR3 is CASSQDLSDSRIYEQYF. The CDR3 nucleotides read TGCGCCAGCAGCCAAGATTTATCGGACAGCAGAATATACGAGCAGTACTTC. The chain carries TRBV4-1 and TRBJ2-7, with D possibly being TRBD1 (6 bases). Trimming pared 0 bases from V and 4 bases from J, leaving 19 bases between. Germline CDR1 and CDR2: MGHRA and YSYEKL. The CDR3 contains 17 residues.

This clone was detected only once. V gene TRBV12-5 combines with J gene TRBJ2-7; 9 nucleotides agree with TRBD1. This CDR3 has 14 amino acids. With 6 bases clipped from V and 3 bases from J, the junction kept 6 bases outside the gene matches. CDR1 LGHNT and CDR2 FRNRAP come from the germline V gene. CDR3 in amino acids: CASGSGTGFYEQYF. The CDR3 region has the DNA TGTGCTAGTGGCTCCGGGACAGGGTTCTACGAGCAGTACTTC.

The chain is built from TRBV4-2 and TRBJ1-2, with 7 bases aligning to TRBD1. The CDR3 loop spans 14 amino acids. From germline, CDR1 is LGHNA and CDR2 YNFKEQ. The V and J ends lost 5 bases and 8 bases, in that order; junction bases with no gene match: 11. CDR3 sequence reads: CASSLRTGREGYTF. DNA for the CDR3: TGTGCCAGCAGCTTACGGACAGGAAGGGAAGGCTACACCTTC.

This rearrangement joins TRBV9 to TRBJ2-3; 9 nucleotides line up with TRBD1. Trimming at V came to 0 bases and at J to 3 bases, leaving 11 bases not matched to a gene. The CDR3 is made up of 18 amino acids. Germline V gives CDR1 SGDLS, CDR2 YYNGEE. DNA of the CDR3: TGTGCCAGCAGCGTAGATTTGAACAGGGGGCGTTTTACAGATACGCAGTATTTT. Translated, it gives CASSVDLNRGRFTDTQYF.